The entry below describes one T cell receptor beta chain. Its antigen is unknown. Germline V gene sequence: CDR1 SGHVS, CDR2 FNYEAQ. CDR3 length: 15 residues. The junction had 5 bases not matched to a gene; V was cut back by 1 base and J by 2 bases. This entry comes from a study of T-cell reconstitution after alpha-beta-depleted transplantation in children. Study-level results: Several hundred expanded graft clones reportedly were the source of alpha-beta T cells about two months after transplant.

Preparation of the TCRbeta library involved a method that used unique molecular identifiers. MiXCR, applied by TCRdb to the PCR reads, yields one record per CDR3 protein. The sample holds around 440,000 distinct CDR3 sequences, about 17% seen once. This material consisted of PBMCs, mostly from graft donor cells, taken 360 days after TCRalphabeta/CD19-depleted stem cell transplant. The source of this sequence is a boy in the first two years of life who had a stem cell transplant for Wiskott-Aldrich syndrome, so the T cells may come from the graft donor. This chain uses TRBV7-6 with TRBJ2-7; TRBD1 agrees at 7 bases. CDR3 loop: CASSLEVGTAYEQYF. The CDR3 nucleotides read TGTGCCAGCAGCTTAGAGGTTGGGACAGCCTACGAGCAGTACTTC.